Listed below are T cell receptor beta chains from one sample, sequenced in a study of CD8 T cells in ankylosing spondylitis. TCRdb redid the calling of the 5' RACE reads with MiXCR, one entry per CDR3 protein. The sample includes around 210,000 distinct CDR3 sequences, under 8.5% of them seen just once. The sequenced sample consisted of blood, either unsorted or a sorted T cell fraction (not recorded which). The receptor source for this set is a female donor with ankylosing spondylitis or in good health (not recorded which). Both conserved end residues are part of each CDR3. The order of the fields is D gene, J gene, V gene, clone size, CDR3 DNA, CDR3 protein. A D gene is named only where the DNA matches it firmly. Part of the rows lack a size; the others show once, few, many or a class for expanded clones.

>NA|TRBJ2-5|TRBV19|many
TGTGCCAGTAGTATTTCTTCGGCGGGACGGCAAGAGACCCAGTACTTC
CASSISSAGRQETQYF
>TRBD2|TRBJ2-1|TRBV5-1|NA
TGCGCCAGCAGCTTGCCGACTAGCGGGAGGGTCTCCTACAATGAGCAGTTCTTC
CASSLPTSGRVSYNEQFF
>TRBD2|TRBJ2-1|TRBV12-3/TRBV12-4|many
TGTGCCAGCCTTTTTCTAGCGGGTGAGCAGTTCTTC
CASLFLAGEQFF
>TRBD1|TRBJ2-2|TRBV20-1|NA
TGCTGTGCTAGTGGGACAGGCAGGGCGGGCACCGGGGAGCTGTTTTTT
CCASGTGRAGTGELFF
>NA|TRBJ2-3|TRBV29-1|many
TGCAGCGTTGATGACGGGGGCGCGACAGATACGCAGTATTTT
CSVDDGGATDTQYF
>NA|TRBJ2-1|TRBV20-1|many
TGCAGTGCTAGAGCCCATAGCTCCTACAATGAGCAGTTCTTC
CSARAHSSYNEQFF
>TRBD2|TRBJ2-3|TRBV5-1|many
TGCGCCAGCAGCCCGGGACTAGCGGGAGGAGGGGATACGCAGTATTTT
CASSPGLAGGGDTQYF
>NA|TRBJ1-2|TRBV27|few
TGTGCCAGCAGCCCTGCCTCTTCCTTGGGGTCCTACACCTTC
CASSPASSLGSYTF
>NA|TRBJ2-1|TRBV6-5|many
TGTGCCAGCAGTTACGCCGATCCCTACAATGAGCAGTTCTTC
CASSYADPYNEQFF
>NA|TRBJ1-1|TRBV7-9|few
TGTGCCAGCAGCTTAGCGGCCGAAGCTTTCTTT
CASSLAAEAFF
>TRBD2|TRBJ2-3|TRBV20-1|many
TGCAGTGCTAGAGATTCGCGGGAGGGCTCAGATACGCAGTATTTT
CSARDSREGSDTQYF
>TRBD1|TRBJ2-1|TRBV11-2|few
TGTGCCAGCAGCCTACCCGGGACAGGGGTGATGAGGGAGCAGTTCTTC
CASSLPGTGVMREQFF
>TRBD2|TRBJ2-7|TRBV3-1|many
TGTGCCAGCAGCCAAACCAGCGGGGCCTACGAGCAGTACTTC
CASSQTSGAYEQYF
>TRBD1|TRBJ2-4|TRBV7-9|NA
TGTGCCAGCAGCTTCGAGGTGGGGGACAGAAACATTCAGTACTTC
CASSFEVGDRNIQYF
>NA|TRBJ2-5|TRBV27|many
TGTGCCACCCGATTCGGTGAGACCCAGTACTTC
CATRFGETQYF
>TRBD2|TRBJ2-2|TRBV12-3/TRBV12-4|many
TGTGCCAGCAGTTCCGGACTAGGCGCGAACACCGGGGAGCTGTTTTTT
CASSSGLGANTGELFF